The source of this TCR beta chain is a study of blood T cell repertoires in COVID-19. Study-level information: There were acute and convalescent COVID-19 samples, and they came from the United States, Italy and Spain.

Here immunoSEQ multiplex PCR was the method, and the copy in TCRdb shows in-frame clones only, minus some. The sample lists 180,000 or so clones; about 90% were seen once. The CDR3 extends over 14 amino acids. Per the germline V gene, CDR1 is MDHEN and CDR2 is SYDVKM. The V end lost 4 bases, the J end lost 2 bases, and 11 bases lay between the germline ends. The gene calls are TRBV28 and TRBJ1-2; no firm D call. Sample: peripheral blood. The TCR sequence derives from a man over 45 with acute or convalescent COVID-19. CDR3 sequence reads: CASSSGPENYGYTF. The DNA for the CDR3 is TGTGCCAGCAGTTCTGGGCCAGAGAACTATGGCTACACCTTC.